These T cell receptor beta chains were read from a single sample in a study of T cells after yellow fever vaccination. Each CDR3 protein gets one entry after TCRdb re-called the 5' RACE reads with MiXCR. The repertoire holds about 320,000 distinct CDR3 sequences, with 3.5% to 4.5% as singletons. The specimen was PBMCs, collected 15 days after the yellow fever booster vaccination. The receptors were gathered from a man aged 18 to 29 who received the YFV17D yellow fever vaccine. Each CDR3 is given with its conserved first and last residue. Fields, in order: V gene, J gene, clone size, D gene, CDR3 DNA, CDR3 protein. The D gene is left open where the match is weak. Clone size is not always given. Where it is, it says once, few, many or a class for expanded clones.

TRBV4-1	TRBJ2-1	many	TRBD2	TGCGCCAGCAGCGACACTAGCGGGGGTCTCAATGAGCAGTTCTTC	CASSDTSGGLNEQFF
TRBV3-1	TRBJ1-4	NA	NA	TGTGCCAGCAGATACGGAGGTGCTAATGAAAAACTGTTTTTT	CASRYGGANEKLFF
TRBV6-5	TRBJ2-3	NA	TRBD1	TGTGCCAGCAGCCTCCGCGACAGGGGGCGCCCAGATACGCAGTATTTT	CASSLRDRGRPDTQYF
TRBV5-4	TRBJ2-1	NA	TRBD1	TGTGCCAGCAGCTGGGGACAGAGCCCGAATGAGCAGTTCTTC	CASSWGQSPNEQFF
TRBV7-8	TRBJ2-1	NA	NA	TGTGCCAGCAGCCCGCTCCGGGACCGACCCCACAATGAGCAGTTCTTC	CASSPLRDRPHNEQFF
TRBV3-1	TRBJ2-1	few	NA	TGTGCCAGCAGCCAAGAGTTGCGGGGGCCGTTCTTTGAGCAGTTCTTC	CASSQELRGPFFEQFF
TRBV7-2	TRBJ2-5	few	NA	TGTGCCAGCAGCTTACTCCCGGGCCACCAAGAGACCCAGTACTTC	CASSLLPGHQETQYF
TRBV20-1	TRBJ2-1	many	TRBD2	TGCAGTGCTAGAGATCAGGGACTAGCAGGTGTTGAGCAGTTCTTC	CSARDQGLAGVEQFF
TRBV5-1	TRBJ2-3	few	NA	TGCGCCAGCAGCTTGGTTTTTAGGGACACAATGGACCCGGGAGATACGCAGTATTTT	CASSLVFRDTMDPGDTQYF
TRBV28	TRBJ1-1	many	NA	TGTGCCAGCGTGGAAACTTTTCAGAACACTGAAGCTTTCTTT	CASVETFQNTEAFF
TRBV3-1	TRBJ1-1	few	NA	TGTGCCAGCAGCCAAACGGTTTTGGACACTGAAGCTTTCTTT	CASSQTVLDTEAFF
TRBV7-2	TRBJ1-2	few	NA	TGTGCCAGCAGCTTAGGTGTAGGGGGAATCTATGGCTACACCTTC	CASSLGVGGIYGYTF
TRBV20-1	TRBJ2-5	many	TRBD2	TGCAGTGCTAGAGACAGCGGGGGGGCGGGTGAGACCCAGTACTTC	CSARDSGGAGETQYF
TRBV11-3	TRBJ2-3	NA	NA	TGTGCCAGCCATGAACCAGGTAGCTCAGATACGCAGTATTTT	CASHEPGSSDTQYF
TRBV28	TRBJ1-3	many	NA	TGTGCCAGCAGTTTAGCAGGGGCTCAAGGAAACACCATATATTTT	CASSLAGAQGNTIYF
TRBV20-1	TRBJ2-1	many	TRBD1	TGCAGTGCCCAAGATAGGGGGCCGGAGAATGAGCAGTTCTTC	CSAQDRGPENEQFF
TRBV29-1	TRBJ2-5	many	NA	TGCAGCGTTGAAAGGGGCAGGGGGGGACGAGAGACCCAGTACTTC	CSVERGRGGRETQYF
TRBV29-1	TRBJ1-1	many	NA	TGCAGCGTCCGCGGGACGGAGAACACTGAAGCTTTCTTT	CSVRGTENTEAFF
TRBV10-1	TRBJ1-5	NA	NA	TGCGCCAGCAGTCTCGGAACCACGGCCCGCTATAGCAATCAGCCCCAGCATTTT	CASSLGTTARYSNQPQHF
TRBV10-3	TRBJ2-5	many	TRBD1	TGTGCCATCTGTTCCGGGACAGAAAAAGAGACCCAGTACTTC	CAICSGTEKETQYF
TRBV6-2/TRBV6-3	TRBJ2-2	few	TRBD1	TGTGCCAGCAGCCTACAGGGGGCGTTGGTCGGGGAGCTGTTTTTT	CASSLQGALVGELFF
TRBV5-1	TRBJ2-2	NA	NA	TGCGCCAGCAGCAAGGGCGCCGGGCTTAACACCGGGGAGCTGTTTTTT	CASSKGAGLNTGELFF
TRBV10-3	TRBJ1-4	NA	NA	TGTGCCATCAGTCAAAGACAGCAATCTGCAACTAATGAAAAACTGTTTTTT	CAISQRQQSATNEKLFF
TRBV12-3/TRBV12-4	TRBJ2-3	NA	NA	TGTGCCAGCAGTTTAGGGGGGCTATCAGATACGCAGTATTTT	CASSLGGLSDTQYF
TRBV5-6	TRBJ2-3	few	NA	TGTGCCAGCAGCTTTACACAAACAGATACGCAGTATTTT	CASSFTQTDTQYF
TRBV7-2	TRBJ2-6	few	NA	TGTGCCAGCAGCTTAATCAGGGCTGGGGCCAACGTCCTGACTTTC	CASSLIRAGANVLTF
TRBV3-1	TRBJ2-2	NA	NA	TGTGCCAGCAGCCACAGATTCAACACCGGGGAGCTGTTTTTT	CASSHRFNTGELFF
TRBV5-1	TRBJ1-1	few	TRBD1	TGCGCCAGTAAGGGGCGACAGGGGGGAACCGAAGGGGCTTTCTTT	CASKGRQGGTEGAFF
TRBV7-8	TRBJ1-3	many	NA	TGTGCCAGCAGCTTAGGTCCCGGGGGGCCTGGAAACACCATATATTTT	CASSLGPGGPGNTIYF
TRBV20-1	TRBJ1-5	few	TRBD1	TGCAGTGCTAGAGATTGGGAGGGACAGGCCAATCAGCCCCAGCATTTT	CSARDWEGQANQPQHF
TRBV29-1	TRBJ2-2	many	NA	TGCAGCGTTGCCCGGCGGACCGGGGAGCTGTTTTTT	CSVARRTGELFF
TRBV5-1	TRBJ1-4	many	NA	TGCGCCAGCAGCTTGATGGGGGCTAGCGGTGAAAAACTGTTTTTT	CASSLMGASGEKLFF
TRBV20-1	TRBJ1-4	few	TRBD1	TGCAGTGCTAGAGATCGTGCAGGGGGGCGGACAAATGAAAAACTGTTTTTT	CSARDRAGGRTNEKLFF
TRBV30	TRBJ2-3	few	NA	TGTGCCTGGAGTGTGGGCGGGGGCACAGATACGCAGTATTTT	CAWSVGGGTDTQYF
TRBV12-3/TRBV12-4	TRBJ2-1	few	NA	TGTGCCAGCAGTTTCGGCGGGGGCCTGTACAATGAGCAGTTCTTC	CASSFGGGLYNEQFF
TRBV5-1	TRBJ2-5	many	NA	TGCGCCAGCAGCTTGGCCGGGGGGCCTCTTGGGGAGACCCAGTACTTC	CASSLAGGPLGETQYF
TRBV27	TRBJ1-5	few	TRBD1	TGTGCCAGCAGTTTATACAGGGGGATTGGCCAGCCCCAGCATTTT	CASSLYRGIGQPQHF
TRBV11-2	TRBJ2-3	many	TRBD2	TGTGCCAGCAGCCCGCGACTAGCGGGGGGCAGCACAGATACGCAGTATTTT	CASSPRLAGGSTDTQYF
TRBV7-2	TRBJ2-1	many	TRBD2	TGTGCCAGCAGCTTTTGGACTAGCGGGTACAATGAGCAGTTCTTC	CASSFWTSGYNEQFF
TRBV12-3/TRBV12-4	TRBJ2-7	NA	TRBD1	TGTGCCAGCAGTCGACAGGGGGCCCACGAGCAGTACTTC	CASSRQGAHEQYF
TRBV4-1	TRBJ1-2	NA	TRBD1	TGCGCCAGCAGCCTAGAAGTCAGGGGGGAGTATGGCTACACCTTC	CASSLEVRGEYGYTF
TRBV20-1	TRBJ1-5	many	NA	TGCAGTGCTAGACGGGGGATGCGGCTGAATCAGCCCCAGCATTTT	CSARRGMRLNQPQHF
TRBV5-1	TRBJ2-1	many	NA	TGCGCCAGCAGCCTACAAGATTGGAGGACGGAGCAGTTCTTC	CASSLQDWRTEQFF
TRBV5-1	TRBJ1-4	NA	NA	TGCGCCAGCAGCTCGAACGCAGGGAGTGAAAAACTGTTTTTT	CASSSNAGSEKLFF
TRBV7-3	TRBJ1-2	few	TRBD1	TGTGCCAGCAGCTTAACTGGACAGGGGGTCTATGGCTACACCTTC	CASSLTGQGVYGYTF
TRBV18	TRBJ1-4	many	NA	TGTGCCAGCTCACCAAATTCCCCGGACAGTTCGTGGGGAGAAAAACTGTTTTTT	CASSPNSPDSSWGEKLFF
TRBV7-6	TRBJ2-2	NA	NA	TGTGCCAGCAGCCCCTGGGGCGGGGAGCTGTTTTTT	CASSPWGGELFF
TRBV6-5	TRBJ2-7	many	NA	TGTGCCAGCAGTAAAGAAGTAGTGTACGAGCAGTACTTC	CASSKEVVYEQYF
TRBV12-3/TRBV12-4	TRBJ2-1	many	TRBD2	TGTGCCAGCAGTTCCCTAGCGGGGGGGGCCCAGGATGAGCAGTTCTTC	CASSSLAGGAQDEQFF
TRBV29-1	TRBJ2-5	many	NA	TGCAGCGTGGAGGACACGGGTGGGGGAGAGACCCAGTACTTC	CSVEDTGGGETQYF
TRBV29-1	TRBJ2-2	many	TRBD1	TGCAGCGTTGTAACTAAGGGGGCTAACACCGGGGAGCTGTTTTTT	CSVVTKGANTGELFF
TRBV5-1	TRBJ1-2	NA	NA	TGCGCCAGCAGCTTCAGGGATTTTGGCTATGGCTACACCTTC	CASSFRDFGYGYTF
TRBV5-1	TRBJ1-6	NA	TRBD1	TGCGCCAGCAGCTCGATCCCACAGGGGATATCCTATAATTCACCCCTCCACTTT	CASSSIPQGISYNSPLHF
TRBV7-2	TRBJ1-2	NA	NA	TGTGCCAGCAGCCCAACAGGGAGAGACTATGGCTACACCTTC	CASSPTGRDYGYTF
TRBV15	TRBJ2-1	few	TRBD2	TGTGCCACCAGCAGAGCGGGGAGGGAAGGATCCTACAATGAGCAGTTCTTC	CATSRAGREGSYNEQFF